The 18 T cell receptor beta chains below were found in one sample sequenced in a study of blood T cell repertoires in COVID-19 (TCRdb year 2020). Library preparation employed the immunoSEQ multiplex PCR assay. Not all clones reach the TCRdb copy of this immuneACCESS table, which keeps in-frame sequences only. Checked studies attribute under half of the gap to unresolved V genes and leave the rest unexplained. This sample is represented by hundreds of thousands of clones; around 89% of them were singletons. Approximately 9.8% of the sample is held by the ten biggest clonotypes. Sequencing used PBMCs or T cells enriched from blood (not recorded which). Source of these receptors: a woman aged 40-49 years who had recovered from COVID-19.

Concerning this clone: Different DNA sequences within this sample yield the same CDR3. V usage is TRBV7-2 and J usage is TRBJ1-3, with TRBD1 identical over 9 bases. Germline CDR1 SGHTA, CDR2 FQGNSA. V was clipped by 6 bases and J by 0 bases; unmatched bases: 6. This CDR3 comprises 16 residues. The CDR3 DNA follows: TGTGCCAGCAGTTTGACAGGGGGATCCTCTGGAAACACCATATATTTT. It encodes CASSLTGGSSGNTIYF.

The J gene is TRBJ1-2, the V gene TRBV19, with 7 bases lining up with TRBD1. After removal of 1 base from V and 4 bases from J, the junction contained 3 bases not matched to a gene. Germline V gives CDR1 LNHDA, CDR2 SQIVND (reference sequence). The CDR3 has 14 residues. The CDR3 loop is CASSIGQGPYGYTF. The CDR3 bases are TGTGCCAGTAGTATAGGACAGGGCCCCTATGGCTACACCTTC. The entire variable domain, with the rest obtained from reference TRBV19 and TRBJ1-2, is as follows: DGGITQSPKYLFRKEGQNVTLSCEQNLNHDAMYWYRQDPGQGLRLIYYSQIVNDFQKGDIAEGYSVSREKKESFPLTVTSAQKNPTAFYLCASSIGQGPYGYTFGSGTRLTVV.

The chain uses TRBV7-2 and TRBJ1-4; D is possibly TRBD1 (6 bases). This CDR3 is built from 16 residues. Germline values: CDR1 SGHTA, CDR2 FQGNSA. Trimming cost V 5 bases and J 8 bases, with 21 bases left between them. As DNA, the CDR3 is TGTGCCAGCAGCCCCCGAGGGGGAGGGAAAGGGGAAAAACTGTTTTTT. It codes for CASSPRGGGKGEKLFF.

The chain is built from TRBV3-1 (or the pseudogene TRBV3-2) and TRBJ2-1; possible D gene TRBD2, 5 bases. The CDR3 is 15 residues long. The ends were cut back, 2 bases at V and 7 bases at J, with 15 bases in the middle. Per germline, CDR1 LGHDT and CDR2 YNNKEL (reference sequence). Written as DNA, the CDR3 is TGTGCCAGCAGCCAACTCCCTATCCGGGGTAATGAGCAGTTCTTC. This encodes CASSQLPIRGNEQFF.

The rearrangement uses TRBV19 and TRBJ1-2; 7 bases map to TRBD1. With 6 bases clipped from V and 4 bases from J, the junction kept 8 bases outside the gene matches. Germline lookup yields CDR1 LNHDA and CDR2 SQIVND (reference sequence). The CDR3 loop spans 14 amino acids. The CDR3 bases are TGTGCCAGTAGCCCTACAGGGGAGTTCTATGGCTACACCTTC. It codes for CASSPTGEFYGYTF.

V usage is TRBV6-5 and J usage is TRBJ2-1, with D maybe TRBD2 (5 bases). The CDR3 extends over 15 amino acids. The germline V gene has CDR1 MNHEY and CDR2 SVGAGI. V dropped 6 bases and J dropped 3 bases, with 15 bases sitting between them. CDR3 sequence: CASSRTHESYNEQFF. The CDR3, as DNA: TGTGCCAGCAGCAGGACTCACGAGAGCTACAATGAGCAGTTCTTC.

This chain joins TRBV5-1 and TRBJ2-7; the D is unclear. CDR3 size: 14 residues. V lost 0 bases and J lost 6, with 13 bases in between. CDR1 and CDR2 (germline): SGHRS, YFSETQ. The CDR3 region is CASSLGMESGEQYF. In nucleotides, the CDR3 is TGCGCCAGCAGCTTGGGAATGGAGAGTGGCGAGCAGTACTTC.

V and J are TRBV20-1 and TRBJ2-7; 9 nucleotides align to TRBD2. CDR1 is DFQATT, CDR2 SNEGSKA, per germline (reference sequence). The J segment lost 0 bases and the V segment lost 3 bases, leaving 6 bases of the junction unmatched. The CDR3 sequence is 15 residues long. CDR3 DNA sequence: TGCAGTGCTAGTGGGGCGGGAGGGCCCTCCTACGAGCAGTACTTC. Residues: CSASGAGGPSYEQYF.

There are many counts of this clone. The chain couples TRBV7-2 to TRBJ2-7; D is uncertain. There are 15 residues in the CDR3. The germline V and J ends were trimmed by 5 bases and 1 base, with 15 bases remaining between them. CDR1 and CDR2 (germline): SGHTA, FQGNSA. CDR3 coding DNA: TGTGCCAGCAGCGCAGATACCGGGTCATCCTACGAGCAGTACTTC. Amino acids: CASSADTGSSYEQYF.

The chain has TRBV11-2 and TRBJ1-2, with TRBD1 matching 10 bases. This CDR3 has 15 residues. Trimming at V came to 5 bases and at J to 8 bases, leaving 11 bases not matched to a gene. Per the germline V gene, CDR1 is SGHAT and CDR2 is FQNNGV. For the CDR3, the DNA is TGTGCCAGCAGCCCAAGAGAGACAGGGGGCAACGGCTACACCTTC. The encoded protein is CASSPRETGGNGYTF.

V gene TRBV9 combines with J gene TRBJ2-7, with 8 bases aligning to TRBD1. The ends lost 3 bases at V and 5 bases at J; junction bases unmatched: 7. CDR3 length: 14 amino acids. Germline V gives CDR1 SGDLS, CDR2 YYNGEE. DNA for the CDR3: TGTGCCAGCAGCGAGGGGACAGGTCGGAACGAGCAGTACTTC. Translated: CASSEGTGRNEQYF.

The chain joins TRBV3-1 (or the pseudogene TRBV3-2) to TRBJ1-3; TRBD1 aligns across 11 bases. The CDR3 runs to 17 residues. The V gene end was trimmed by 4 bases and the J gene end by 0 bases; junction bases not matched to a gene: 5. CDR1 LGHDT and CDR2 YNNKEL come from the germline V gene (reference sequence). The CDR3 region has the DNA TGTGCCAGCAGCCTTGACGGGACAGGGGGCTCTGGAAACACCATATATTTT. The encoded protein is CASSLDGTGGSGNTIYF.

This sequence joins TRBV5-1 and TRBJ1-2; possibly TRBD1 for D (5 bases). The germline V and J ends were trimmed by 4 bases and 1 base, with 17 bases remaining between them. Germline assignment: CDR1 SGHRS and CDR2 YFSETQ. This CDR3 contains 16 residues. The CDR3 DNA reads as TGCGCCAGCAGCCCGGGGGGATGGGTGTTTAACTATGGCTACACCTTC. Protein: CASSPGGWVFNYGYTF.

The chain uses TRBV28 and TRBJ1-1; 8 bases fit TRBD1. The CDR3 extends over 12 amino acids. From germline, CDR1 is MDHEN and CDR2 SYDVKM. V trimming: 6 bases; J trimming: 11 bases; junction bases outside the gene matches: 8. CDR3 residues: CASSLGQGIAFF. CDR3 nucleotide sequence: TGTGCCAGCAGCCTAGGACAGGGTATTGCTTTCTTT.

J is TRBJ2-1 and V is TRBV9, with a tentative D call TRBD2 (6 bases). Trimming took 0 bases from V and 6 from J, leaving 16 bases between them. This CDR3 contains 16 residues. Germline V lookup: CDR1 SGDLS, CDR2 YYNGEE. The CDR3 is CASSVDSASAFNEQFF. The DNA for the CDR3 is TGTGCCAGCAGCGTAGATTCGGCTAGCGCCTTCAATGAGCAGTTCTTC. The full variable domain, its missing parts supplied by reference TRBV9 and TRBJ2-1, is DSGVTQTPKHLITATGQRVTLRCSPRSGDLSVYWYQQSLDQGLQFLIQYYNGEERAKGNILERFSAQQFPDLHSELNLSSLELGDSALYFCASSVDSASAFNEQFFGPGTRLTVL.

The sample holds one count of this clone. The rearrangement links TRBV7-6 to TRBJ2-2; TRBD2 agrees at 9 bases. V was pared by 3 bases and J by 2 bases, with 4 bases of the junction left unmatched. Germline V gene data show CDR1 as SGHVS and CDR2 as FNYEAQ. CDR3 size: 16 residues. The CDR3 sequence is CASSLRLAVNTGELFF. CDR3 nucleotides: TGTGCCAGCAGCTTGAGACTAGCGGTTAACACCGGGGAGCTGTTTTTT.

Remarks on this clone: Other DNA sequences within the sample encode an identical CDR3. The chain is built from TRBV18 and TRBJ2-7; 8 positions match TRBD1. CDR3 size: 14 residues. Trimming took 3 bases from V and 2 from J; bases not matched to a gene: 3. From germline, CDR1 is KGHSH and CDR2 LQKENI. Here the CDR3 reads CASSPGQGTYEQYF. The DNA for the CDR3 is TGTGCCAGCTCACCTGGACAGGGCACCTACGAGCAGTACTTC.

The chain carries TRBV5-4 and TRBJ2-1; 8 bases line up with TRBD2. Looked up from germline, CDR1 is SGHNT and CDR2 is YYREEE (reference sequence). CDR3 length equals 17 residues. Germline trimming cut 2 bases from V and 0 bases from J; bases unmatched to any gene: 7. CDR3 region: CASSFGGGTSSYNEQFF. Written as DNA, the CDR3 is TGTGCCAGCAGCTTCGGCGGGGGGACAAGCTCCTACAATGAGCAGTTCTTC.